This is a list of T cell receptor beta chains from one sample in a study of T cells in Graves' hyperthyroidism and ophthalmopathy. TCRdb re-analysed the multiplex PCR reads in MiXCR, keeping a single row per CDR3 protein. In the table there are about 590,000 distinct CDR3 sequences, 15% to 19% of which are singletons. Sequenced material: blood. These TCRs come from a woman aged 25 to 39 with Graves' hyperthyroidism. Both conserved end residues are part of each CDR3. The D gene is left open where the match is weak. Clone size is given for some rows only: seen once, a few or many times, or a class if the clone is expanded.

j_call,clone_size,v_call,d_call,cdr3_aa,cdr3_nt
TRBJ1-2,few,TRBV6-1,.,CASRRDKSYGYTF,TGTGCCAGCAGAAGGGACAAATCCTATGGCTACACCTTC
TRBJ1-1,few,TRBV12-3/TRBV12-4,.,CASSLSVRRNTEAFF,TGTGCCAGCAGTTTAAGTGTCAGGAGGAACACTGAAGCTTTCTTT
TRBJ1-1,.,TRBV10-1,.,CASSESRIDTEAFF,TGCGCCAGCAGTGAGTCGAGGATCGACACTGAAGCTTTCTTT
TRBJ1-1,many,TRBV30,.,CAWSVGVFTEAFF,TGTGCCTGGAGTGTAGGCGTGTTCACTGAAGCTTTCTTT
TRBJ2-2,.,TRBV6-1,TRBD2,CAGSSSGSAGELFF,TGTGCCGGCAGTTCGAGCGGGAGTGCCGGGGAGCTGTTTTTT
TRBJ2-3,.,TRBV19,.,CASALQGATDTQYF,TGTGCCAGTGCCTTACAGGGCGCCACAGATACGCAGTATTTT
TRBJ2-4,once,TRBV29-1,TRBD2,CSVAGLAGEGTKNIQYF,TGCAGCGTCGCGGGACTAGCGGGGGAGGGAACCAAAAACATTCAGTACTTC
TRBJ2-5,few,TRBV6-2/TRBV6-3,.,CASSYPRDRVETQYF,TGTGCCAGCAGTTACCCCAGGGACCGAGTCGAGACCCAGTACTTC
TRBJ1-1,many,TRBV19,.,CASSIRGQVAEAFF,TGTGCCAGTAGTATAAGAGGGCAGGTGGCTGAAGCTTTCTTT
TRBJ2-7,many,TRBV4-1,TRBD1,CASSRPGQGYEQYF,TGCGCCAGCAGCCGTCCGGGACAGGGGTACGAGCAGTACTTC
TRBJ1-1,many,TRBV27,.,CASSLLAPFGVRNTEAFF,TGTGCCAGCAGTTTACTGGCCCCCTTTGGGGTCCGGAACACTGAAGCTTTCTTT
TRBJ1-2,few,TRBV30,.,CAWSFRDNYGYTF,TGTGCCTGGAGTTTTCGGGATAACTATGGCTACACCTTC
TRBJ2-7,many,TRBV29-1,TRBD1,CSVSTGAAYEQYF,TGCAGCGTGTCGACAGGGGCGGCCTACGAGCAGTACTTC
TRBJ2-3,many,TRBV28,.,CASSPRVAGSSTDTQYF,TGTGCCAGCAGCCCTCGTGTGGCAGGGTCTAGCACAGATACGCAGTATTTT
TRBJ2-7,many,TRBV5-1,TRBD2,CASSLAPPASGTPYEQYF,TGCGCCAGCAGCTTGGCCCCTCCGGCTAGCGGGACTCCCTACGAGCAGTACTTC
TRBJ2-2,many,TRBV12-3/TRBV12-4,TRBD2,CASSLAGGDTGELFF,TGTGCCAGCAGCCTAGCGGGAGGGGACACCGGGGAGCTGTTTTTT
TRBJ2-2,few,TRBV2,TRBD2,CASRSGTSGSVGEMFF,TGTGCCAGCAGATCCGGGACTAGCGGGAGCGTCGGGGAGATGTTTTTT
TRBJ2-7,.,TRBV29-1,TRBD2,CSVEGTSGIYEQYF,TGCAGCGTTGAAGGGACTAGCGGAATCTACGAGCAGTACTTC
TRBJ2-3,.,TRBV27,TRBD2,CASSPRGSGSASSTDTQYF,TGTGCCAGCAGTCCGAGGGGGAGCGGGAGCGCCTCTAGCACAGATACGCAGTACTTT
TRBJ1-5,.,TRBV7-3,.,CASSQTVDHPQHF,TGTGCCAGCAGCCAAACCGTGGACCACCCCCAGCATTTT
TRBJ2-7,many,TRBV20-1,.,CSARDLVGRPFSYEQYF,TGCAGTGCTAGAGATCTTGTGGGACGTCCTTTCTCCTACGAGCAGTACTTC
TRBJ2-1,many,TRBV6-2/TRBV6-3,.,CASSYSSRGNEQFF,TGTGCCAGCAGTTACTCGTCCCGGGGCAATGAGCAGTTCTTC
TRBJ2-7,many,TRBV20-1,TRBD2,CSARPTSGSYEQYF,TGCAGTGCTAGGCCGACTAGCGGGAGCTACGAGCAGTACTTC
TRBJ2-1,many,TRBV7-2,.,CASSRRERSEQFF,TGTGCCAGCAGCCGCCGGGAGCGCAGTGAGCAGTTCTTC
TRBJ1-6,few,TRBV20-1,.,CSAPAQGVNSPLHF,TGCAGTGCGCCTGCCCAGGGCGTCAATTCACCCCTCCACTTT
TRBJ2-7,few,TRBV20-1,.,CSARDSGGRAYEQYF,TGCAGTGCTAGAGATAGCGGCGGCCGGGCCTACGAGCAGTACTTC
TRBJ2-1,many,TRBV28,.,CASIRGPYNEQFF,TGTGCCAGCATAAGAGGACCGTACAATGAGCAGTTCTTC
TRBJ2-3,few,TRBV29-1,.,CSVATENTDTQYF,TGCAGCGTAGCGACCGAAAACACAGATACGCAGTATTTT
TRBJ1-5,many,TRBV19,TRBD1,CANSGETGERDHNQPQHF,TGTGCCAATTCTGGGGAAACAGGGGAACGAGACCACAATCAGCCCCAGCATTTT
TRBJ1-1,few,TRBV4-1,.,CASSQAGENTEAFF,TGCGCCAGCAGCCAAGCGGGTGAGAACACTGAAGCTTTCTTT
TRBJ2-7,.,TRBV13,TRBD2,CASSQDNSGNAHEQYF,TGTGCCAGCAGCCAGGACAATAGCGGGAATGCCCACGAGCAGTACTTC
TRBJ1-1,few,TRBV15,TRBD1,CATSTKQGREAFF,TGTGCCACCAGCACGAAACAGGGGAGGGAAGCTTTCTTT